This TCR beta chain is drawn from a study of blood T cell repertoires in COVID-19. Study at large: Samples of COVID-19 (acute and convalescent) were obtained from the United States, Italy and Spain. In each case, the material was cDNA or gDNA derived from T cells, B-cell-depleted T cells, or PBMCs.

As processed by the authors: Reference gene primer amplification in the assay estimated nucleated cell counts. The protocol was immunoSEQ multiplex PCR, while the TCRdb copy is restricted to in-frame clones and leaves out a portion. V, J and clone size are taken as reported in that table, and D and trimming were inferred from the DNA itself. The table lists some 200,000 clones, 70% to 90% of them singletons, with roughly 10% in the top ten. This clone occurred once. The source of this sequence is a woman at least 80 years old with acute or convalescent COVID-19. The sequenced sample consisted of peripheral blood.

The DNA for the CDR3 is TGTGCCAGCAGCCGGACAGGAGAATATGGCTACACCTTC. As protein: CASSRTGEYGYTF. The V gene is TRBV6-5, the J gene TRBJ1-2; 7 bases map to TRBD1. Germline V gene lookup returns CDR1 MNHEY and CDR2 SVGAGI. The CDR3 spans 13 residues. Germline trimming cut 6 bases from V and 5 bases from J; bases unmatched to any gene: 6.